A few counts support the clone carrying this T cell receptor (beta chain). Antigen specificity is unknown. PCR used 60 Vbeta primers and 13 Jbeta primers. Assay: immunoSEQ multiplex PCR; the TCRdb copy retains only in-frame clones and omits some. Among around 300,000 clones listed, just over 70% were seen once. This record belongs to a study of cytomegalovirus exposure and HLA in healthy donors. Regarding the study as a whole: Upon later analysis, TCR association rates were observed to vary by HLA locus, being highest for DRB1 and lowest for HLA-C.

The CDR3 runs to 11 residues. The germline V gene encodes CDR1 SGHNT and CDR2 YYREEE (reference sequence). The ends were cut back, 3 bases at V and 6 bases at J, with 6 bases in the middle. The chain couples TRBV5-4 to TRBJ2-5; weak D call: TRBD2 (5 bases). Sequencing input: PBMCs. This clonotype was obtained from a female donor in good health and CMV-seronegative. The CDR3 DNA sequence: TGTGCCAGCAGCTGGGAGAAGACCCAGTACTTC. Translated: CASSWEKTQYF.